What follows is one TCR beta chain and its context. What this receptor recognizes is not known. Base qualities were left out, and no much larger clone turns up one base away. These data are taken from a study of immune evolution from preneoplasia to lung adenocarcinoma (dated by TCRdb to the early 2020s). Context from the whole study: No AAH lesions showed HLA loss of heterozygosity, compared with 7% of AIS, approximately 15% of MIA and around 35% of ADC lesions. Immune contexture across lung adenocarcinoma precursors and invasive adenocarcinoma was profiled using immune gene expression, TCR sequencing and multiplex immunofluorescence. Resected precursor lesions (AAH, AIS, MIA) and invasive adenocarcinomas were compared against paired morphologically normal lung tissue. The sample size was set by how many specimens were available, not by a prior power calculation. The immune data were integrated with whole exome sequencing and methylation data obtained from the same cohort of nodules. In total, the cohort included 53 patients with pulmonary nodules, all of whom underwent surgical resection. TCR sequencing data came from roughly 51 patients. It was reported in the study that roughly 100 samples were used for TCR sequencing. POLYSOLVER was used to infer Class I HLA alleles from exome data, while LOHHLA was used to detect allele-specific HLA loss.

Broader findings and caveats from the paper: Normal lung had the highest top T cell clone frequencies, which appeared to decline progressively from AAH through AIS, MIA and invasive adenocarcinoma. Clonality was highest in normal lung, while later-stage lesions appeared to have lower clonality but higher T cell density and diversity. KRAS-mutant nodules showed the highest T cell clonality compared with EGFR-mutant or double wild-type lesions. Findings were based on association rather than direct causation; larger cohorts with long-term follow-up and longitudinal biopsies were deemed needed. Because all patients came from Japan and China, whether the findings apply to Western populations was uncertain.

Between the mid-2010s and the late 2010s, the patients underwent resection in either Japan or China. Histologic diagnosis of each case was confirmed independently by two lung cancer pathologists on H&E slides. To enrich premalignant or tumor cells for nucleic acid extraction, macro-dissection was performed after pathologic assessment. DNA was isolated from FFPE tissue using the AllPrep DNA/RNA FFPE Kit. CDR1 and CDR2, per the germline V gene, are MDHEN and SYDVKM. The CDR3 goes from the cysteine to the phenylalanine over 16 residues. The only DNA kept is the CDR3, 48 bases in frame from the first base. V trim: 6 bases; J trim: 5 bases; unmatched bases: 7. TCR beta CDR3 regions were sequenced from DNA using the immunoSEQ hsTCRbeta Kit. The study's processing was this. TCR sequencing data were analysed with the ImmunoSEQ Analyzer. T cell clonality was calculated on productive rearrangements as 1 minus Pielou's evenness. The inverse Simpson index, applied to productive templates, was used to measure T cell diversity. T cell density was defined as TCR beta template counts normalized to usable DNA, with usable DNA estimated by amplification and sequencing of housekeeping genes. Two-sided Kruskal-Wallis tests were used to compare TCR metrics between histologic stages. The table comes from immuneACCESS by way of TCRdb, which keeps in-frame sequences with V and J called. Part of the clones is missing from these tables; in studies checked, under half for an unresolved V gene and the rest for unknown reasons. Clone size and the V and J calls come from that table; the DNA yielded D and trimming. The sample table shows 8,500 to 14,000 clones, and 86% are seen once. The top ten constitute roughly 4% of the sample.

What was sequenced was FFPE invasive lung adenocarcinoma tissue. This sample's cell subset or site label indicates: frankly invasive lung adenocarcinoma (ADC). This sequence was found in a person between 65 and 79 years old with invasive lung adenocarcinoma. The chain uses TRBV28 and TRBJ2-2; 12 bases in the junction line up with TRBD2. The CDR3 protein sequence reads: CASSASGTSGTGELFF. The DNA reads TGTGCCAGCAGCGCTTCCGGGACTAGCGGGACCGGGGAGCTGTTTTTT.